The entry that follows covers one T cell receptor (beta chain) sequence. Using immunoSEQ multiplex PCR, the repertoire was profiled, and TCRdb retains in-frame clones only, with some absent. The sample records 130,000 or so clones, 94% being singletons. The data are from a study of T cell responses to AZD1222 COVID-19 vaccine. V shed 6 bases and J 5 bases; nucleotides not matched to a gene: 13. This CDR3 is built from 16 residues. Germline V gene lookup returns CDR1 SQVTM and CDR2 ANQGSEA. The chain is built from TRBV29-1 and TRBJ2-2, with 9 bases lining up with TRBD1. Sample: peripheral blood, taken on day 0 of AZD1222 vaccination. The TCR comes from an adult in good health. DNA for the CDR3: TGCAGCGTGATAGACCCGGGACAGGGATTAACCGGGGAGCTGTTTTTT. It translates to CSVIDPGQGLTGELFF.